The rows below give T cell receptor beta chains drawn from one sample of a study of technical replicates of blood from a few donors. Generated by immunoSEQ multiplex PCR, the TCRdb table keeps only in-frame clones and is missing some. The sample includes about 80,000 clones, 75% to 95% of them seen just once. Sequencing was done on a sample of T cells isolated from PBMCs. All receptors come from a human donor in good health. CDR3s include the opening cysteine and the closing phenylalanine or tryptophan. The D gene is left open where the match is weak. Clone size is not always given. Where it is, it says once, few, many or a class for expanded clones.

clone_size,j_call,d_call,v_call,cdr3_aa,cdr3_nt
NA,TRBJ2-3,TRBD1,TRBV5-1,CASSFGTGMDTQYF,TGCGCCAGCAGCTTTGGGACAGGAATGGATACGCAGTATTTT
NA,TRBJ1-1,NA,TRBV5-4,CASSFTGTEAFF,TGTGCCAGCAGCTTTACTGGCACTGAAGCTTTCTTT
NA,TRBJ2-1,TRBD2,TRBV5-4,CASSPDLAGAANEQFF,TGTGCCAGCAGCCCGGACCTAGCGGGAGCGGCAAATGAGCAGTTCTTC
NA,TRBJ1-1,NA,TRBV5-1,CASSLEGQGIDEAFF,TGCGCCAGCAGCTTGGAGGGGCAGGGAATAGATGAAGCTTTCTTT
NA,TRBJ2-1,TRBD2,TRBV6-5,CASSYSSGSMNEQFF,TGTGCCAGCAGTTACTCTAGCGGGAGTATGAATGAGCAGTTCTTC
NA,TRBJ2-7,TRBD1,TRBV7-9,CASSFTGQGIYEQYF,TGTGCCAGCAGCTTCACGGGACAGGGGATCTACGAGCAGTACTTC
once,TRBJ1-4,NA,TRBV5-1,CASSGQPNEKLFF,TGCGCCAGCAGCGGACAGCCTAATGAAAAACTGTTTTTT
NA,TRBJ1-4,NA,TRBV7-8,CASSPLGEGPNEKLFF,TGTGCCAGCAGCCCCCTTGGGGAGGGACCTAATGAAAAACTGTTTTTT
NA,TRBJ1-2,TRBD1,TRBV11-1,CASSWTGGEGYGYTF,TGTGCCAGCAGTTGGACAGGGGGAGAGGGTTATGGCTACACCTTC
NA,TRBJ2-4,NA,TRBV29-1,CSVERQSLAKNIQYF,TGCAGCGTTGAGAGACAGTCTTTAGCCAAAAACATTCAGTACTTC
few,TRBJ1-5,NA,TRBV12-5,CASGQGDQPQHF,TGTGCTAGTGGACAGGGTGATCAGCCCCAGCATTTT
NA,TRBJ1-4,NA,TRBV25-1,CASSEGGFNEKLFF,TGTGCCAGCAGTGAGGGAGGGTTTAATGAAAAACTGTTTTTT
NA,TRBJ2-2,NA,TRBV6-1,CASSGTVTGELFF,TGTGCCAGCAGTGGGACAGTCACCGGGGAGCTGTTTTTT
NA,TRBJ2-3,NA,TRBV11-2,CASSLRGSLVFPDTQYF,TGTGCCAGCAGCCTTAGAGGTTCGCTAGTCTTCCCAGATACGCAGTATTTT
NA,TRBJ2-1,TRBD2,TRBV5-8,CASSIRLAGDNYNEQFF,TGTGCCAGCAGCATCCGACTAGCGGGCGATAATTACAATGAGCAGTTCTTC